This T cell receptor (beta chain) was captured in a study of spatial heterogeneity in lung cancer. Time point specified: blood at routine non-recurrence follow-up after resection. From tumor, nontumor lung or frozen PBMC, whole RNA was taken unsorted for sequencing. V lost 6 bases and J lost 4; bases outside the gene matches: 4. The CDR3 covers 15 residues. This clonotype has a single count. On each TCR cDNA molecule, a unique molecular identifier was present. TCRdb re-derived calls from the 5' RACE reads in MiXCR, one entry per CDR3 protein. The repertoire has around 110,000 distinct CDR3 sequences, less than 15% of them found once; the top ten carry over 15%.

This TCR was sampled from a male donor with early-stage non-small cell lung cancer. The chain combines TRBV12-3 or TRBV12-4 with TRBJ2-3; TRBD2 agrees at 13 bases. The specimen comprised PBMCs, sampled at follow-up. The CDR3 DNA reads TGTGCCAGCAGACCACTAGCGGGGGGGCCAGATACGCAGTATTTT. Protein product: CASRPLAGGPDTQYF.